This T cell receptor (beta chain) was found in a study of CD8+CD57+ T cells in acquired aplastic anemia. Study-wide background: Mean yield of DNA from sorted CD4+ and CD8+ cells was approximately 3 ug.

The CDR3 spans 14 residues. Germline CDR1 reads ENHRY; CDR2 reads SYGVKD. Trimming stripped 10 bases from V and 5 bases from J, with 21 bases between. Patients picked for sequencing had shown CD8+CD57+ cell expansion detected by flow cytometry. This clonotype has at least ten counts. TCR beta VDJ and CDR3 were profiled, and genomic DNA was the template. TCRdb redid the calling of the reads with MiXCR, one entry per CDR3 protein. Among about half a million distinct CDR3 sequences listed, approximately 33% were seen once. The sample taken for sequencing was sorted CD4+, CD8+, or CD8+CD57+ T cells (not recorded which) from PBMCs. The chain has TRBV10-3 and TRBJ2-7, with unresolved D. This receptor was taken from a human donor with aplastic anemia. CDR3 residues: CASHRTNSGDEQYF. CDR3 sequence (DNA): TGTGCCAGCCATCGGACGAACAGTGGGGACGAGCAGTACTTC.